This T cell receptor (beta chain) appears in the sequencing data of a study of T cells expressing NK-cell markers. About the study: Seropositivity for HCMV was found in seven of the eight sequenced donors, with one seronegative.

As concerns this clonotype: The antigen remains unidentified.

TCRdb reprocessed the 5' RACE reads; each CDR3 protein has one entry and no DNA is given. The table lists roughly 430,000 distinct CDR3 sequences, with 7.3% in the top ten. This CDR3 has 15 residues. CDR1 and CDR2 (germline): SGDLS, YYNGEE. Study outcomes and limitations: The CD3+CD56-NKG2C+ fraction of several donors was also led by these clonotypes.

The sequenced material came from blood T cells: a sorted CD56 or NKG2C T cell subset, CD4+ or CD8+ T cells, or bulk PBMC T cells (not recorded which). The TCR sequence derives from a woman between 18 and 69 years old in good health. The V call is TRBV9, the J call TRBJ2-1; there is no DNA to check the TCRdb D call of TRBD1. CDR3 loop: CASSDTPLSYNEQFF.